The clone carrying this T cell receptor (beta chain) was picked up a small number of times. The data originate from a study of blood T cell repertoires in COVID-19. Whole-study context: Collection of acute and convalescent COVID-19 samples took place in the United States, Italy and Spain. T cells, B-cell-depleted T cells, or PBMCs provided the cDNA or gDNA that served as material.

Authors' analysis steps: For nucleated cells, counts were estimated from reference gene primer amplification. Assay used: immunoSEQ multiplex PCR; TCRdb lists only in-frame clones, some missing. V, J and clone size were drawn from that table, and D and trimming were deduced from the DNA. The table shows tens of thousands of clones, with roughly four fifths occurring only once. The CDR3 is 15 residues long. V lost 3 bases, J lost 2 bases, and 14 bases lay in between. Germline assignment: CDR1 LGHNA and CDR2 YSLEER. This receptor was identified in a woman in her 70s with COVID-19, enrolled during active disease. The sample taken for sequencing was peripheral blood. V and J are TRBV4-3 and TRBJ2-7; D perhaps matches TRBD2 (5 bases). The CDR3 loop reads CASSQEPGSTYEQYF. CDR3 nucleotides: TGCGCCAGCAGCCAGGAACCGGGATCTACCTACGAGCAGTACTTC.